This T cell receptor beta chain came from a study of technical replicates of blood from a handful of donors. Trimming left V 0 bases short and J 4 bases short, with 4 bases between. The V gene's germline CDR1 is MNHNY and CDR2 SVGAGI (reference sequence). The CDR3 covers 13 residues. Sequenced by immunoSEQ multiplex PCR; TCRdb stores in-frame clones only, minus some. The profile covers more than 65,000 clones, with about 90% appearing a single time and 4.6% taken by the ten largest. The sample comprised PBMCs. The chain carries TRBV6-6 and TRBJ2-4, with D hard to call. The TCR originated in a human donor in good health. Some clones in this sample may be carry-over from other donors' samples. The CDR3 is CASSYSSKNIQYF. CDR3 DNA sequence: TGTGCCAGCAGTTACTCTTCGAAAAACATTCAGTACTTC.